This T cell receptor (beta chain) was identified during a study of vaccination and CD4 T cells after COVID-19. Study summary: The study collected post-vaccine samples a median around 77 days after dose two, with a range of 14 to 241.

Note on this clonotype: As yet, its antigen is unknown.

Cultured CD4+ T-cell DNA underwent Oncomine TCR Beta short-read sequencing. TCRdb re-called the PCR reads through MiXCR, storing one row per CDR3 protein. The sample has over 3,500 distinct CDR3 sequences, 19% seen once. As to treatment: approximately 9-day PBMC culture with coronavirus spike peptide pools or control peptides (ViraFEST assay). Germline V CDR1 and CDR2: MNHEY, SVGAGI. The V and J ends lost 4 bases and 1 base respectively, with 13 bases between them. This CDR3 is built from 15 residues. The specimen sequenced was CD4+ T cells from blood, cultured in vitro. The sequence was obtained from a human donor who had recovered from COVID-19. The chain carries TRBV6-5 and TRBJ1-1; weak D call: TRBD1 (5 bases). CDR3 amino acids: CASSSGRDANTEAFF. The CDR3 DNA is TGTGCCAGCAGTTCCGGCAGGGATGCGAACACTGAAGCTTTCTTT.